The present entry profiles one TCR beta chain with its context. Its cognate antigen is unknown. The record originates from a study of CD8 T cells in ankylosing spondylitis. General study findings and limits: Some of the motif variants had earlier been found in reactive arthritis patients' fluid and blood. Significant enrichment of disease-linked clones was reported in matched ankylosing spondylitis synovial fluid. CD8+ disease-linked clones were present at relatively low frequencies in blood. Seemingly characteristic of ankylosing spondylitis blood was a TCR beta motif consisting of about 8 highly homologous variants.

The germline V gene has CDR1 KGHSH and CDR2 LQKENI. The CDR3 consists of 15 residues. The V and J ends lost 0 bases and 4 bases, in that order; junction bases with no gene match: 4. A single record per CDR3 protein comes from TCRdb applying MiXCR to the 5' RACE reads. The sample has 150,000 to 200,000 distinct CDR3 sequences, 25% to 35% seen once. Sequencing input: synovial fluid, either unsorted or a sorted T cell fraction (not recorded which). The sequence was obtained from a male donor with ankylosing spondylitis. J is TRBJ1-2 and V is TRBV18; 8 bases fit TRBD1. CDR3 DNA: TGTGCCAGCTCACCACCGTCTACAGGGGGCTATGGCTACACCTTC. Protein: CASSPPSTGGYGYTF. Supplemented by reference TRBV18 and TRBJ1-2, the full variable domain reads NAGVMQNPRHLVRRRGQEARLRCSPMKGHSHVYWYRQLPEEGLKFMVYLQKENIIDESGMPKERFSAEFPKEGPSILRIQQVVRGDSAAYFCASSPPSTGGYGYTFGSGTRLTVV.